The clone carrying this T cell receptor beta chain turned up a few times. This sample was taken from a study of blood T cell repertoires in COVID-19. Study-level background: Acute and convalescent COVID-19 specimens originated in the United States, Italy and Spain. Sources were T cells, B-cell-depleted T cells, or PBMCs; the material itself was cDNA or gDNA.

Original processing methods: Cell counts per sample came from amplifying reference gene primers. Assay: immunoSEQ multiplex PCR; the TCRdb copy retains only in-frame clones and omits some. The V and J calls and clone size were taken over from that table, and D and trimming were inferred from the DNA. The sample lists 120,000 to 150,000 clones, more than 75% seen once, with around 13% in the top ten. The CDR3 has 13 residues. V dropped 5 bases and J dropped 9 bases, with 16 bases sitting between them. The germline CDR1 and CDR2 sequences are MNHEY and SVGEGT. The chain carries TRBV6-2 or TRBV6-3 and TRBJ1-2; D not resolved. This TCR came from a man aged 80 or over with acute or convalescent COVID-19. Sequenced: peripheral blood. The CDR3 loop is CASSPTETSSYTF. The CDR3 DNA reads TGTGCCAGCAGTCCGACGGAGACCTCAAGCTACACCTTC.